A selection of T cell receptor beta chains follows, all from one sample in a study of T cell repertoires in cytomegalovirus infection. TCRdb reanalysed the reads using MiXCR and keeps one entry per CDR3 protein. The table shows about 190,000 distinct CDR3 sequences, with about a tenth occurring only once. The sequenced material came from PBMCs. The receptors originated from a human donor in good health (CMV status not recorded). Some clones in this sample may be carry-over from other donors' samples. The CDR3 runs from the conserved cysteine through the conserved F or W. D genes are given only for firm matches. Only part of the rows carry a size: once, few, many, or a class if the clone is expanded.

D gene: .
J gene: TRBJ1-5
clone size: many
V gene: TRBV10-3
CDR3 protein: CAISESGQTLHQPQHF
CDR3 DNA: TGTGCCATCAGTGAGTCTGGGCAGACGCTCCATCAGCCCCAGCATTTT

D gene: .
J gene: TRBJ1-1
clone size: many
V gene: TRBV4-1
CDR3 protein: CASSQGGMNTEAFF
CDR3 DNA: TGCGCCAGCAGCCAAGGTGGGATGAACACTGAAGCTTTCTTT

D gene: .
J gene: TRBJ2-7
clone size: many
V gene: TRBV7-2
CDR3 protein: CASRRTSSYEQYF
CDR3 DNA: TGTGCCAGCAGACGAACGAGTTCCTACGAGCAGTACTTC

D gene: .
J gene: TRBJ1-1
clone size: many
V gene: TRBV19
CDR3 protein: CASTSGGTEAFF
CDR3 DNA: TGTGCCAGTACCAGCGGAGGGACTGAAGCTTTCTTT

D gene: .
J gene: TRBJ2-5
clone size: .
V gene: TRBV15
CDR3 protein: CATSRDRITDTFRKETQYF
CDR3 DNA: TGTGCCACCAGCAGAGATCGCATCACAGACACCTTTCGTAAAGAGACCCAGTACTTC

D gene: .
J gene: TRBJ2-7
clone size: many
V gene: TRBV19
CDR3 protein: CASSIDYEQYF
CDR3 DNA: TGTGCCAGTAGTATTGACTACGAGCAGTACTTC

D gene: .
J gene: TRBJ2-7
clone size: few
V gene: TRBV18
CDR3 protein: CASSHPGGLTYEQYF
CDR3 DNA: TGTGCCAGCTCACATCCCGGCGGCTTGACCTACGAGCAGTACTTC

D gene: TRBD1
J gene: TRBJ2-5
clone size: many
V gene: TRBV12-3/TRBV12-4
CDR3 protein: CASSSGTGSATQYF
CDR3 DNA: TGTGCCAGCAGTTCCGGGACAGGTTCGGCGACCCAGTACTTC

D gene: .
J gene: TRBJ2-7
clone size: few
V gene: TRBV20-1
CDR3 protein: CSARKSGQYEQYF
CDR3 DNA: TGCAGTGCTAGAAAGTCGGGGCAGTACGAGCAGTACTTC

D gene: .
J gene: TRBJ2-1
clone size: many
V gene: TRBV2
CDR3 protein: CASSEAGGAIGNEQFF
CDR3 DNA: TGTGCCAGCAGTGAAGCTGGGGGGGCCATAGGTAATGAGCAGTTCTTC

D gene: .
J gene: TRBJ1-1
clone size: many
V gene: TRBV11-3
CDR3 protein: CASSLAWEGEAFF
CDR3 DNA: TGTGCCAGCAGCTTAGCATGGGAAGGTGAAGCTTTCTTT

D gene: .
J gene: TRBJ2-2
clone size: many
V gene: TRBV11-2
CDR3 protein: CASSLGVLGTGELFF
CDR3 DNA: TGTGCCAGCAGCTTGGGCGTCCTAGGGACCGGGGAGCTGTTTTTT

D gene: .
J gene: TRBJ1-6
clone size: many
V gene: TRBV7-2
CDR3 protein: CASREDSIYNSPLHF
CDR3 DNA: TGTGCCAGCAGGGAGGACAGCATCTATAATTCACCCCTCCACTTT

D gene: .
J gene: TRBJ1-3
clone size: many
V gene: TRBV28
CDR3 protein: CASSSFSGNTIYF
CDR3 DNA: TGTGCCAGCAGTTCTTTCTCTGGAAACACCATATATTTT

D gene: .
J gene: TRBJ1-2
clone size: many
V gene: TRBV20-1
CDR3 protein: CSASKGAYTF
CDR3 DNA: TGCAGTGCTAGCAAAGGGGCCTACACCTTC

D gene: TRBD1
J gene: TRBJ1-1
clone size: many
V gene: TRBV7-9
CDR3 protein: CASSQGTGVYVHTEAFF
CDR3 DNA: TGTGCCAGCAGCCAAGGGACAGGGGTTTATGTGCACACTGAAGCTTTCTTT

D gene: .
J gene: TRBJ2-6
clone size: many
V gene: TRBV2
CDR3 protein: CASSAGGGPGANVLTF
CDR3 DNA: TGTGCCAGCAGTGCCGGAGGGGGCCCTGGGGCCAACGTCCTGACTTTC

D gene: TRBD2
J gene: TRBJ2-1
clone size: many
V gene: TRBV7-2
CDR3 protein: CASSPRLAGGRHEQFF
CDR3 DNA: TGTGCCAGCAGCCCGCGATTAGCGGGGGGCCGGCATGAGCAGTTCTTC

D gene: .
J gene: TRBJ1-4
clone size: many
V gene: TRBV12-3/TRBV12-4
CDR3 protein: CASSLVGLQSEKLFF
CDR3 DNA: TGTGCCAGCAGTTTAGTCGGCTTACAGAGCGAAAAACTGTTTTTT

D gene: .
J gene: TRBJ1-3
clone size: many
V gene: TRBV7-2
CDR3 protein: CASSPIPGNTIYF
CDR3 DNA: TGTGCCAGCAGCCCGATACCTGGAAACACCATATATTTT

D gene: TRBD2
J gene: TRBJ2-7
clone size: few
V gene: TRBV4-3
CDR3 protein: CASSQDLAGGLLSYEQYF
CDR3 DNA: TGCGCCAGCAGCCAAGATCTAGCGGGGGGTCTCCTCTCCTACGAGCAGTACTTC

D gene: TRBD2
J gene: TRBJ2-7
clone size: many
V gene: TRBV7-2
CDR3 protein: CASSWTSSFGEQYF
CDR3 DNA: TGTGCCAGCAGCTGGACTAGCTCGTTCGGCGAGCAGTACTTC

D gene: .
J gene: TRBJ2-2
clone size: few
V gene: TRBV4-1
CDR3 protein: CASSAGLVTGELFF
CDR3 DNA: TGCGCCAGCAGCGCCGGGTTGGTGACCGGGGAGCTGTTTTTT

D gene: .
J gene: TRBJ1-5
clone size: many
V gene: TRBV20-1
CDR3 protein: CSAREQINQPQHF
CDR3 DNA: TGCAGTGCTAGAGAGCAGATCAATCAGCCCCAGCATTTT

D gene: TRBD1
J gene: TRBJ2-7
clone size: many
V gene: TRBV6-1
CDR3 protein: CASSRDRETYEQYF
CDR3 DNA: TGTGCCAGCAGCCGGGACAGGGAGACCTACGAGCAGTACTTC

D gene: TRBD1
J gene: TRBJ2-5
clone size: many
V gene: TRBV7-8
CDR3 protein: CASSPRDRGRTQYF
CDR3 DNA: TGTGCCAGCAGCCCCAGGGACAGGGGACGGACCCAGTACTTC

D gene: TRBD2
J gene: TRBJ2-7
clone size: many
V gene: TRBV7-2
CDR3 protein: CASSLRTVGSGGPNEQYF
CDR3 DNA: TGTGCCAGCAGCTTAAGGACCGTTGGTTCGGGAGGGCCTAACGAGCAGTACTTC

D gene: .
J gene: TRBJ2-3
clone size: many
V gene: TRBV11-2
CDR3 protein: CASSLDLSTDTQYF
CDR3 DNA: TGTGCCAGCAGCTTAGACTTAAGCACAGATACGCAGTATTTT

D gene: .
J gene: TRBJ2-2
clone size: many
V gene: TRBV5-1
CDR3 protein: CASSLNGQGNTGELFF
CDR3 DNA: TGCGCCAGCAGCTTGAACGGTCAGGGGAACACCGGGGAGCTGTTTTTT

D gene: .
J gene: TRBJ2-5
clone size: many
V gene: TRBV12-3/TRBV12-4
CDR3 protein: CASSIARETQYF
CDR3 DNA: TGTGCCAGCAGTATAGCGCGCGAGACCCAGTACTTC

D gene: .
J gene: TRBJ2-4
clone size: many
V gene: TRBV29-1
CDR3 protein: CSVGIAKNIQYF
CDR3 DNA: TGCAGCGTTGGAATAGCCAAAAACATTCAGTACTTC

D gene: .
J gene: TRBJ1-1
clone size: many
V gene: TRBV7-2
CDR3 protein: CASNNAPDTEAFF
CDR3 DNA: TGTGCCAGCAACAATGCCCCCGACACTGAAGCTTTCTTT

D gene: .
J gene: TRBJ1-6
clone size: many
V gene: TRBV11-2
CDR3 protein: CASSLDTVSSPLHF
CDR3 DNA: TGTGCCAGCAGCTTAGATACGGTCTCTTCACCCCTCCACTTT

D gene: TRBD1
J gene: TRBJ1-6
clone size: .
V gene: TRBV2
CDR3 protein: CATYPAGGRSPLHF
CDR3 DNA: TGTGCCACGTACCCAGCAGGGGGCAGGTCACCCCTCCACTTT

D gene: TRBD1
J gene: TRBJ2-7
clone size: few
V gene: TRBV28
CDR3 protein: CASTVRQGSGEQYF
CDR3 DNA: TGTGCCAGCACTGTCCGACAGGGATCGGGCGAGCAGTACTTC

D gene: .
J gene: TRBJ2-1
clone size: few
V gene: TRBV5-1
CDR3 protein: CASSLGQFYNEQFF
CDR3 DNA: TGCGCCAGCAGCTTGGGACAGTTCTACAATGAGCAGTTCTTC

D gene: TRBD2
J gene: TRBJ2-3
clone size: few
V gene: TRBV7-2
CDR3 protein: CASSSSGRAPGDTQYF
CDR3 DNA: TGTGCCAGCAGCTCAAGCGGGAGGGCCCCGGGAGATACGCAGTATTTT

D gene: .
J gene: TRBJ1-1
clone size: many
V gene: TRBV29-1
CDR3 protein: CSVDQMNTEAFF
CDR3 DNA: TGCAGCGTTGATCAGATGAACACTGAAGCTTTCTTT

D gene: .
J gene: TRBJ1-2
clone size: .
V gene: TRBV30
CDR3 protein: CAWRSGAYGYTF
CDR3 DNA: TGTGCCTGGAGGTCGGGCGCCTATGGCTACACCTTC

D gene: .
J gene: TRBJ1-5
clone size: many
V gene: TRBV4-1
CDR3 protein: CASSQPLRTARERPQHF
CDR3 DNA: TGCGCCAGCAGCCAACCCCTTCGGACAGCCCGTGAGCGGCCCCAGCATTTT

D gene: TRBD1
J gene: TRBJ2-2
clone size: many
V gene: TRBV28
CDR3 protein: CASSLWDRSTGELFF
CDR3 DNA: TGTGCCAGCAGTTTATGGGACAGGTCCACCGGGGAGCTGTTTTTT

D gene: .
J gene: TRBJ1-6
clone size: few
V gene: TRBV27
CDR3 protein: CASSPYAGSEGSPLHF
CDR3 DNA: TGTGCCAGCAGTCCTTACGCCGGGTCCGAGGGCTCACCCCTCCACTTT

D gene: TRBD2
J gene: TRBJ2-1
clone size: many
V gene: TRBV7-2
CDR3 protein: CASSLGSGGSSYNEQFF
CDR3 DNA: TGTGCCAGCAGCTTAGGGAGCGGGGGGAGCTCCTACAATGAGCAGTTCTTC

D gene: TRBD1
J gene: TRBJ2-3
clone size: many
V gene: TRBV7-9
CDR3 protein: CASSGQTGGGTDTQYF
CDR3 DNA: TGTGCCAGCAGCGGACAGACAGGGGGCGGCACAGATACGCAGTATTTT

D gene: .
J gene: TRBJ1-2
clone size: many
V gene: TRBV7-2
CDR3 protein: CASSSRDALLNGYTF
CDR3 DNA: TGTGCCAGCAGCTCCCGGGACGCCCTACTGAATGGCTACACCTTC

D gene: .
J gene: TRBJ1-5
clone size: few
V gene: TRBV20-1
CDR3 protein: CSASPTGRQPQHF
CDR3 DNA: TGCAGTGCTAGTCCTACAGGTAGACAGCCCCAGCATTTT